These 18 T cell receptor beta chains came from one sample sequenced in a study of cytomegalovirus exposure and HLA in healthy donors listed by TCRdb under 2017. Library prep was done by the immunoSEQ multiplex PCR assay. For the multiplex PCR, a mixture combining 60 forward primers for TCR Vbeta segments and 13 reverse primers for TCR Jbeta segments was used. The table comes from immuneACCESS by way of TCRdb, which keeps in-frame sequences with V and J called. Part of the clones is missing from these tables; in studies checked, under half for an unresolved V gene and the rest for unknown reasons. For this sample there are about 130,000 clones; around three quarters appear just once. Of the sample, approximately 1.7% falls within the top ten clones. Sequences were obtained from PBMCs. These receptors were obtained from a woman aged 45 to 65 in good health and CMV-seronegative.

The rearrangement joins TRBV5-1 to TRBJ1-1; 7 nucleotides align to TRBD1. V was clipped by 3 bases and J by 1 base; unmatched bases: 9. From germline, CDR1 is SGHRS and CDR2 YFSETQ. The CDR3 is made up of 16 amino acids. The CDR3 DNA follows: TGCGCCAGCAGCTCCTGGGGACAGCTCCAGAACACTGAAGCTTTCTTT. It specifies CASSSWGQLQNTEAFF.

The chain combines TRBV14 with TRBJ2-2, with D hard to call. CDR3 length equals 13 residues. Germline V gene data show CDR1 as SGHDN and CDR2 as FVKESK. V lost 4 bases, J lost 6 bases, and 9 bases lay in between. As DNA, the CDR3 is TGTGCCAGCAGCCCCGCGGCCCCCGGGGAGCTGTTTTTT. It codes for CASSPAAPGELFF. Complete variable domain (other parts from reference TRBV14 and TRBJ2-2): EAGVTQFPSHSVIEKGQTVTLRCDPISGHDNLYWYRRVMGKEIKFLLHFVKESKQDESGMPNNRFLAERTGGTYSTLKVQPAELEDSGVYFCASSPAAPGELFFGEGSRLTVL.

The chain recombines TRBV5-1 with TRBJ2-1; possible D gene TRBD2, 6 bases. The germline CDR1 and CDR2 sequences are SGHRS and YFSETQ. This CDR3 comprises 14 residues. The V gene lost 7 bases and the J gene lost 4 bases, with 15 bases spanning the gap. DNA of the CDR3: TGCGCCAGCCATAGCGGAGCCGGGTACAATGAGCAGTTCTTC. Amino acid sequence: CASHSGAGYNEQFF.

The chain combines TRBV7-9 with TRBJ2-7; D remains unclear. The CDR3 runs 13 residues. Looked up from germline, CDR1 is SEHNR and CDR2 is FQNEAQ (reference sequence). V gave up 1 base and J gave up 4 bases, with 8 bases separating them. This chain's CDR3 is CASSLDSSYEQYF. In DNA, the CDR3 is TGTGCCAGCAGCTTAGACAGCTCATACGAGCAGTACTTC.

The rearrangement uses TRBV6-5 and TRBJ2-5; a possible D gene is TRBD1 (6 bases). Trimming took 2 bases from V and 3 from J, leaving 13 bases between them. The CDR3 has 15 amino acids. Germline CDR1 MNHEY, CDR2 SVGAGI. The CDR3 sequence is CASSYHRDTKETQYF. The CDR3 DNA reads TGTGCCAGCAGTTACCACCGGGACACCAAAGAGACCCAGTACTTC.

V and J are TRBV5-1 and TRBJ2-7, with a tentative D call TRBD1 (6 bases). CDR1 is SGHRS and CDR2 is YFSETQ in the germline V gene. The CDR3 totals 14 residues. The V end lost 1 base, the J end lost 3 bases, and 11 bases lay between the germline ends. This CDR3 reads CASSLSGGNYEQYF. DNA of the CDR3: TGCGCCAGCAGCTTGTCTGGGGGCAACTACGAGCAGTACTTC.

CDR3 loop: CASSRQGSGYTF. CDR3 DNA: TGTGCCAGCAGTCGACAGGGGAGTGGCTACACCTTC. This chain connects TRBV6-1 to TRBJ1-2; TRBD1 agrees at 8 bases. Trimming cost V 5 bases and J 7 bases; bases outside gene matches: 3. The CDR3 length is 12 residues. Germline assignment: CDR1 MNHNS and CDR2 SASEGT.

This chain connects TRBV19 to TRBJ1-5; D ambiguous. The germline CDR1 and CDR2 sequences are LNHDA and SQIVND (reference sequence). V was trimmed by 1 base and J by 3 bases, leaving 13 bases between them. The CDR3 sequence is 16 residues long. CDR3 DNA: TGTGCCAGTAGTATAGGGCACGGGATAAACAATCAGCCCCAGCATTTT. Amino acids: CASSIGHGINNQPQHF.

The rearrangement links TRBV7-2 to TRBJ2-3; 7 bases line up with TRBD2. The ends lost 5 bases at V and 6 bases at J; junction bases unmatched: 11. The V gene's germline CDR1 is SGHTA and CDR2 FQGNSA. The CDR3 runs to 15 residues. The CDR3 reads CASSPGLGGVDTQYF. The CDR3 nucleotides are TGTGCCAGCAGCCCCGGACTAGGAGGTGTGGATACGCAGTATTTT.

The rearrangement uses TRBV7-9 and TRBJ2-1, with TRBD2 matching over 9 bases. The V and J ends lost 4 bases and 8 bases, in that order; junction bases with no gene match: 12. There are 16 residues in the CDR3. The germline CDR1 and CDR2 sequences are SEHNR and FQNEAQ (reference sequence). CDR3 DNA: TGTGCCAGCAGCTCCTCCCGGGAGCGGGGGGCGGATGAGCAGTTCTTC. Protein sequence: CASSSSRERGADEQFF.

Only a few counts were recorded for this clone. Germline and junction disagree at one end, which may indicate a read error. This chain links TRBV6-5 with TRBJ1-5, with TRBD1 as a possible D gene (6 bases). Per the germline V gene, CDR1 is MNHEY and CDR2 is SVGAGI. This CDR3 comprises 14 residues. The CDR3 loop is CASSPSTGNQPQNF. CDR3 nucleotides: TGTGCCAGCAGTCCCAGCACAGGGAATCAGCCCCAGAATTTT.

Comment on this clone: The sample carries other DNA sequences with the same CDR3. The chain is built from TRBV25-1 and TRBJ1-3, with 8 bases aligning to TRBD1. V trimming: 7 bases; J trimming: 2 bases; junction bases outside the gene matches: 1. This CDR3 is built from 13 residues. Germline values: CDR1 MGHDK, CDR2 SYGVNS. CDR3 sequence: CASMDRAGNTIYF. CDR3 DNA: TGTGCCAGCATGGACAGGGCTGGAAACACCATATATTTT.

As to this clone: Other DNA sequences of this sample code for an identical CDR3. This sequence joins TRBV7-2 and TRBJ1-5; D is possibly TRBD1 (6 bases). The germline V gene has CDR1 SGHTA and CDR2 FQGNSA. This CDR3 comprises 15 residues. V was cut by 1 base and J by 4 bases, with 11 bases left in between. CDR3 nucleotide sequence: TGTGCCAGCAGCTTAGTCCGAGGGGGAAATCAGCCCCAGCATTTT. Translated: CASSLVRGGNQPQHF.

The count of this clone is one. CDR3 nucleotides: TGTGCCAGCAGCATCACAGCAGCGGGAGGGCCCCAGAATGAGCAGTTCTTC. As protein: CASSITAAGGPQNEQFF. This sequence joins TRBV7-9 and TRBJ2-1; 10 nucleotides agree with TRBD2. The V gene end was trimmed by 5 bases and the J gene end by 7 bases; junction bases not matched to a gene: 14. The CDR3 is 17 residues long. Germline V gene data show CDR1 as SEHNR and CDR2 as FQNEAQ (reference sequence).

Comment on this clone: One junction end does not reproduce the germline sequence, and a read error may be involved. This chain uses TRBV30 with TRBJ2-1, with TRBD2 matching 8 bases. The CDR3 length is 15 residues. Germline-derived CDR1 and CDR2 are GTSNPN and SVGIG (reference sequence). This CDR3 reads CAWSVPRTSYSEQFF. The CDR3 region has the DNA TGTGCCTGGAGTGTACCGCGGACTAGCTACAGTGAGCAGTTCTTC. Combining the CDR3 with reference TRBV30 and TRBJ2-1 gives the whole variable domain SQTIHQWPATLVQPVGSPLSLECTVEGTSNPNLYWYRQAAGRGLQLLFYSVGIGQISSEVPQNLSASRPQDRQFILSSKKLLLSDSGFYLCAWSVPRTSYSEQFFGPGTRLTVL.

This chain's CDR3 is CASSQGQNYGYTF. The CDR3 DNA reads as TGTGCCAGCAGCCAGGGACAGAACTATGGCTACACCTTC. The chain links TRBV5-4 to TRBJ1-2; the match to TRBD1 covers 7 bases. The CDR3 extends over 13 amino acids. Germline-derived CDR1 and CDR2 are SGHNT and YYREEE (reference sequence). V was clipped by 4 bases and J by 2 bases; unmatched bases: 2.

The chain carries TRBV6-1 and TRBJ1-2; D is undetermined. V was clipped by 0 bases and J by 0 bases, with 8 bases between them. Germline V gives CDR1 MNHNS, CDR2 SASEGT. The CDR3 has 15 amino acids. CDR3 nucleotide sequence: TGTGCCAGCAGTGAAGCCGGGGTCACTAACTATGGCTACACCTTC. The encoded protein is CASSEAGVTNYGYTF.

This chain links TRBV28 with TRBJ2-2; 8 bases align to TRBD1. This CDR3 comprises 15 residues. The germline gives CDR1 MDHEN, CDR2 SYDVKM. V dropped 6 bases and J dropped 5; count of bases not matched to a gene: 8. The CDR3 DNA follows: TGTGCCAGCAGCTCCGGGACAGGTTGGACCGGGGAGCTGTTTTTT. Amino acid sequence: CASSSGTGWTGELFF. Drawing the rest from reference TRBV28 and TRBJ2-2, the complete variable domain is DVKVTQSSRYLVKRTGEKVFLECVQDMDHENMFWYRQDPGLGLRLIYFSYDVKMKEKGDIPEGYSVSREKKERFSLILESASTNQTSMYLCASSSGTGWTGELFFGEGSRLTVL.